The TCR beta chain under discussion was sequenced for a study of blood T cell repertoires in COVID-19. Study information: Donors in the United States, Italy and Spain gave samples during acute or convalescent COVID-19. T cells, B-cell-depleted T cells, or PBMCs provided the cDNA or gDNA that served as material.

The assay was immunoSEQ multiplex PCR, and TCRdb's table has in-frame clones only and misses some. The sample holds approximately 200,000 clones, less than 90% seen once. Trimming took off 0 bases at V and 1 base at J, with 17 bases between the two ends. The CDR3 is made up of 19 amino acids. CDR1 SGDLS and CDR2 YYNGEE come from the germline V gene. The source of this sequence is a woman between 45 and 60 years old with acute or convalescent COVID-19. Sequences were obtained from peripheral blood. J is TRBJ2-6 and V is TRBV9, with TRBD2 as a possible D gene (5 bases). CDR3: CASSVVGDYGWSGANVLTF. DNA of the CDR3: TGTGCCAGCAGCGTAGTTGGAGACTACGGGTGGTCTGGGGCCAACGTCCTGACTTTC.